The 5 T cell receptor beta chains in this list originate from one sample, sequenced in a study of cytomegalovirus exposure and HLA in healthy donors. The study ran its PCR with 60 Vbeta and 13 Jbeta primers. This table comes from immunoSEQ multiplex PCR, and its TCRdb copy is limited to in-frame clones, with some not included. The table lists about 67,000 clones, roughly nine tenths of them singletons. Sequenced: PBMCs. The receptors were sampled from a woman in her twenties or thirties in good health and CMV-seropositive.

The genes are TRBV7-2 and TRBJ2-7; 12 nucleotides align to TRBD2. The CDR3 consists of 16 residues. The germline V gene encodes CDR1 SGHTA and CDR2 FQGNSA. The V gene end was trimmed by 6 bases and the J gene end by 4 bases; junction bases not matched to a gene: 10. The CDR3 DNA sequence: TGTGCCAGCAGTATCCTAGCGGGAGGGCCTCGTTACGAGCAGTACTTC. Amino acids: CASSILAGGPRYEQYF.

The gene calls are TRBV7-9 and TRBJ2-2; 13 positions agree with TRBD2. Per the germline V gene, CDR1 is SEHNR and CDR2 is FQNEAQ (reference sequence). V lost 1 base and J lost 7; bases outside the gene matches: 9. The CDR3 is 18 amino acids. The CDR3 sequence: CASSLVFTGTSGIGELFF. The CDR3, as DNA: TGTGCCAGCAGCTTAGTTTTCACCGGGACTAGCGGGATCGGGGAGCTGTTTTTT.

The CDR3 sequence: CASSGQGAGNTIYF. The CDR3 DNA reads as TGTGCCAGCAGTGGACAGGGTGCTGGAAACACCATATATTTT. The chain uses TRBV6-4 and TRBJ1-3, with TRBD1 matching 7 bases. Looked up from germline, CDR1 is MRHNA and CDR2 is SNTAGT. V trimming: 4 bases; J trimming: 2 bases; junction bases outside the gene matches: 2. There are 14 residues in the CDR3.

This clone was detected only once. The chain recombines TRBV5-1 with TRBJ2-1; 7 bases align to TRBD2. CDR3 length equals 13 residues. With 3 bases clipped from V and 8 bases from J, the junction kept 5 bases outside the gene matches. Germline V gives CDR1 SGHRS, CDR2 YFSETQ. CDR3: CASSWEGLYEQFF. As DNA, the CDR3 is TGCGCCAGCAGCTGGGAGGGCCTCTATGAGCAGTTCTTC.

This clone was seen only once. In DNA form, the CDR3 reads TGCGCCAGCAGTTCGGACAGGTGGTTGTCCGGGGAGCTGTTTTTT. It is translated as CASSSDRWLSGELFF. The rearrangement links TRBV5-1 to TRBJ2-2, with 7 bases lining up with TRBD1. The junction had 10 bases not matched to a gene; V was cut back by 5 bases and J by 6 bases. Germline V lookup: CDR1 SGHRS, CDR2 YFSETQ. The CDR3 consists of 15 residues.